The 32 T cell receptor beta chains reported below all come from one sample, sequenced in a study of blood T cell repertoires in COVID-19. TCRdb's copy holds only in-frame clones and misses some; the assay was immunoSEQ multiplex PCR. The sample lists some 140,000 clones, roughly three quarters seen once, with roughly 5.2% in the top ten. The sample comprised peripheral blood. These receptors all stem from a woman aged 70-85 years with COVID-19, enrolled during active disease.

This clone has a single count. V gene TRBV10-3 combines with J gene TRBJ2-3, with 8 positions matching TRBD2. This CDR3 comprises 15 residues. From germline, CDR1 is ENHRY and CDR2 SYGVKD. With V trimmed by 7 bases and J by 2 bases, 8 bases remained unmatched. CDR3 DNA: TGTGCCATCACCCCGGGAGCGGGGGACACAGATACGCAGTATTTT. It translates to CAITPGAGDTDTQYF.

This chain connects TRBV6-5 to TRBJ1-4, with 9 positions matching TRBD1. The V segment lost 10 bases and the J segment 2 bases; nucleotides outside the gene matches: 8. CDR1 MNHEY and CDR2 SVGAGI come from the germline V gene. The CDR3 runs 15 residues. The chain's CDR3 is CATLRDRGTNEKLFF. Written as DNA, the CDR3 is TGTGCCACATTACGAGACAGGGGGACTAATGAAAAACTGTTTTTT.

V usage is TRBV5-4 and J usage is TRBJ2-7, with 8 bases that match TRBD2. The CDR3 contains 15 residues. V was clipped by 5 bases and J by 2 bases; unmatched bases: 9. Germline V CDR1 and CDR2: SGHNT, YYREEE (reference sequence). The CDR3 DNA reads TGTGCCAGCAGGGAACTAGCGGCGTCCCCCTACGAGCAGTACTTC. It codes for CASRELAASPYEQYF.

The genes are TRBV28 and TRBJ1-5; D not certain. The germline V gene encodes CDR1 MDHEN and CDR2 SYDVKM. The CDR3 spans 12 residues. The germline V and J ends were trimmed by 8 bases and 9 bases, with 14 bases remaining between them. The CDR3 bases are TGTGCCAGCGTCCAGGCCTCGAGGCCCCAGCATTTT. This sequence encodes CASVQASRPQHF.

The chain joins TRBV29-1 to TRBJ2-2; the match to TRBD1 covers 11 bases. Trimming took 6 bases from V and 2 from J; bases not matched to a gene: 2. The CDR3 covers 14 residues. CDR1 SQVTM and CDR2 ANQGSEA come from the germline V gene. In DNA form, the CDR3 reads TGCAGCGTAAGGACAGGGGGCAACACCGGGGAGCTGTTTTTT. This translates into CSVRTGGNTGELFF.

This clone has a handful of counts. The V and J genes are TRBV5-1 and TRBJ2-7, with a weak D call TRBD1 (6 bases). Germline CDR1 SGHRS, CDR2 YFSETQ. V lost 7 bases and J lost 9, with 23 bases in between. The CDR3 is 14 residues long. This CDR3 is CASSRSGTPLPQYF. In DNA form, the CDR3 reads TGCGCCAGCTCCCGGTCGGGGACACCCCTCCCGCAGTACTTC.

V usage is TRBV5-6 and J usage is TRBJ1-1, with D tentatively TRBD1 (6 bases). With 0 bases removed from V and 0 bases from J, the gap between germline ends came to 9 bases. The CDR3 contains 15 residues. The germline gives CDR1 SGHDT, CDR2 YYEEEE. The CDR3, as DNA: TGTGCCAGCAGCTTGGGGCGGACAGTGAACACTGAAGCTTTCTTT. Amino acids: CASSLGRTVNTEAFF.

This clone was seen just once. The CDR3 DNA reads TGTGCCAGCAGTGGGACAGGGTTCTCCTACGAGCAGTACTTC. Its translation: CASSGTGFSYEQYF. J is TRBJ2-7 and V is TRBV6-6, with 9 positions matching TRBD1. The CDR3 is made up of 14 amino acids. The ends lost 5 bases at V and 0 bases at J; junction bases unmatched: 2. Germline lookup yields CDR1 MNHNY and CDR2 SVGAGI (reference sequence).

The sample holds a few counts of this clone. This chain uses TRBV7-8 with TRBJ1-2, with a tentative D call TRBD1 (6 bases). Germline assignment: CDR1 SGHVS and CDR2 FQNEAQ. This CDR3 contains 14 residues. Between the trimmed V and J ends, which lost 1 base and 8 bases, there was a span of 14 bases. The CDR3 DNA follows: TGTGCCAGCAGCTTAGTCTCACAGGGACCCGGCTACACCTTC. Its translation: CASSLVSQGPGYTF.

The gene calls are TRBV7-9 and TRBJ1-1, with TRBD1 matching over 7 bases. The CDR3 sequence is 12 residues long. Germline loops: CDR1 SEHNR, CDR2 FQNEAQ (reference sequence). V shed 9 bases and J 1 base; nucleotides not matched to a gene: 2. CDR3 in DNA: TGTGCCAGGACAGGGCAGAACACTGAAGCTTTCTTT. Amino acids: CARTGQNTEAFF.

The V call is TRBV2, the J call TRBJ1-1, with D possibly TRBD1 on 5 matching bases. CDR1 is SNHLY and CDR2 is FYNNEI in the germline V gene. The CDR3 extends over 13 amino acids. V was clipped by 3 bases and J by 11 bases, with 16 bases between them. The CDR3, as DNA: TGTGCCAGCAGTGAGTCGGGGCCTGGAGGGGCTTTCTTT. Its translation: CASSESGPGGAFF.

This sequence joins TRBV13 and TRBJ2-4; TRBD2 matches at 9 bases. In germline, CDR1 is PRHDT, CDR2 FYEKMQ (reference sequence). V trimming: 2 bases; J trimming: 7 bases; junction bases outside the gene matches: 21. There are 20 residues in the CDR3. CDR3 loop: CASSLTPAGGLPSLRNIQYF. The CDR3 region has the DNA TGTGCCAGCAGCTTAACACCGGCGGGGGGGCTTCCTTCCCTGCGTAACATTCAGTACTTC.

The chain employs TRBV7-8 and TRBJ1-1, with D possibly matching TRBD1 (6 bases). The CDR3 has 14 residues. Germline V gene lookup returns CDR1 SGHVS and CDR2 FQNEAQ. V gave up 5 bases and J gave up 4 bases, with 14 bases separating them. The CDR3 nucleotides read TGTGCCAGCAGCGGGGGCCACGGGCCCACTGAAGCTTTCTTT. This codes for CASSGGHGPTEAFF.

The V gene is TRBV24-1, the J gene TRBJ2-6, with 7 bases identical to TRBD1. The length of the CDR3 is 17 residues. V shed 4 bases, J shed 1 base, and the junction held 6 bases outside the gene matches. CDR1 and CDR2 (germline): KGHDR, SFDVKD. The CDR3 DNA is TGTGCCACCAGTGAACGTTCAGGGGGATCTGGGGCCAACGTCCTGACTTTC. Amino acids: CATSERSGGSGANVLTF.

The DNA of the CDR3 is TGCGCCAGCAGTCAATCGGAGGACAGAGTATCGGGGTTTCATAATTCACCCCTCCACTTT. Its protein is CASSQSEDRVSGFHNSPLHF. The rearrangement joins TRBV23-1 to TRBJ1-6, with TRBD1 as a possible D gene (6 bases). TRBV23-1 is an ORF for which the function is uncertain. The CDR3 extends over 20 amino acids. V dropped 0 bases and J dropped 5 bases, with 23 bases sitting between them.

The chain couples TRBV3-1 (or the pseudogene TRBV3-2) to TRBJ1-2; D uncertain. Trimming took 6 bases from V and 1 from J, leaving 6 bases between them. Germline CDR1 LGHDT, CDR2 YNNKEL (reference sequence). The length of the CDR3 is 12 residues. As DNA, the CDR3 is TGTGCCAGCAGGCGGGATAACTATGGCTACACCTTC. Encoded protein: CASRRDNYGYTF.

This CDR3 is CASSDSGASSTDTQYF. CDR3 sequence (DNA): TGTGCCAGCAGTGACTCGGGGGCCTCTTCAACAGATACGCAGTATTTT. The V gene is TRBV6-4, the J gene TRBJ2-3; the D gene is possibly TRBD1 (6 bases). V was clipped by 0 bases and J by 3 bases, with 13 bases between them. The germline CDR1 and CDR2 sequences are MRHNA and SNTAGT. The CDR3 is 16 residues long.

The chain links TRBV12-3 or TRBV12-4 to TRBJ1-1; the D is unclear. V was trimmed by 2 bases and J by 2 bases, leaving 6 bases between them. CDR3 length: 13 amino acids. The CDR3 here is CASSLPGNTEAFF. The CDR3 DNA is TGTGCCAGCAGTTTACCCGGTAACACTGAAGCTTTCTTT.

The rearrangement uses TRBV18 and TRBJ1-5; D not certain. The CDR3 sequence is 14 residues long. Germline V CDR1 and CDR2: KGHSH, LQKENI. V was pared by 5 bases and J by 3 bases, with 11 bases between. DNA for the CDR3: TGTGCCAGCTCAGGCACAGCAGACAATCAGCCCCAGCATTTT. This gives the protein CASSGTADNQPQHF.

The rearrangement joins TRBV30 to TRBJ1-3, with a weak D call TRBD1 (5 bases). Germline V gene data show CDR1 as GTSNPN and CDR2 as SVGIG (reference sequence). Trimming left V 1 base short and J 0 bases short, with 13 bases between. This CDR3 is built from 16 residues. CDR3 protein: CAWSGGGGRSGNTIYF. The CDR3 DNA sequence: TGTGCCTGGAGTGGGGGGGGAGGACGCTCTGGAAACACCATATATTTT. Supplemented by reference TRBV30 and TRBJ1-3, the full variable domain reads SQTIHQWPATLVQPVGSPLSLECTVEGTSNPNLYWYRQAAGRGLQLLFYSVGIGQISSEVPQNLSASRPQDRQFILSSKKLLLSDSGFYLCAWSGGGGRSGNTIYFGEGSWLTVV.

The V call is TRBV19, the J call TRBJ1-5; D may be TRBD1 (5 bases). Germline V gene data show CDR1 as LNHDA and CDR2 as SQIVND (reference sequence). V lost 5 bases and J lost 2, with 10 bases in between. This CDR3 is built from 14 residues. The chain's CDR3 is CASSVQGGNQPQHF. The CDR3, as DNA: TGTGCCAGTAGTGTACAAGGGGGCAATCAGCCCCAGCATTTT.

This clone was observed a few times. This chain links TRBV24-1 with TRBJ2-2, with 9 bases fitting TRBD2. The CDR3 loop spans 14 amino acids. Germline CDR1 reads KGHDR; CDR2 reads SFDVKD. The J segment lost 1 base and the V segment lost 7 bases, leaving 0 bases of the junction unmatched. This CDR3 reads CATRTSGNTGELFF. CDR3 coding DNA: TGTGCCACCAGGACTAGCGGGAACACCGGGGAGCTGTTTTTT.

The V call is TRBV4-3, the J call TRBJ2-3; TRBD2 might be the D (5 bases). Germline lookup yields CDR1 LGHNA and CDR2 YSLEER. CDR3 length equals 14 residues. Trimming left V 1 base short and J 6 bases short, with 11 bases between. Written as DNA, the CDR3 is TGCGCCAGCAGCCAAGCGGGATCTGTGGATACGCAGTATTTT. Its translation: CASSQAGSVDTQYF.

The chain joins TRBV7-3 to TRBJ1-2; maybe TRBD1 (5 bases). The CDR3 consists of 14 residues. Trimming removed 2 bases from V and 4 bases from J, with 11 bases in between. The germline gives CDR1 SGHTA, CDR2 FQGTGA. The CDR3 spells CASSLSSGFYGYTF. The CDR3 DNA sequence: TGTGCCAGCAGCTTATCGTCAGGGTTCTATGGCTACACCTTC.

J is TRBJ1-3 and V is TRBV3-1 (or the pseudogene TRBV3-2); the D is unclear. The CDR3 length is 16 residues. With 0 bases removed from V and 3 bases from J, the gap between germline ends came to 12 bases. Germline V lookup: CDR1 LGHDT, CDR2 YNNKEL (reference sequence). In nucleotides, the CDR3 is TGTGCCAGCAGCCAAGATGTCAGGTCGCGTGGAAACACCATATATTTT. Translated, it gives CASSQDVRSRGNTIYF.

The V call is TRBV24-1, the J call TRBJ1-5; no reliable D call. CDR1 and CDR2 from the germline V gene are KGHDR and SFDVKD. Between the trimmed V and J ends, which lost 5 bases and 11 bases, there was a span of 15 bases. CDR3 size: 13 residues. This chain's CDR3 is CATSADGLGAQHF. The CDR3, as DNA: TGTGCCACCAGTGCCGATGGTCTCGGGGCCCAGCATTTT.

The CDR3 sequence: CASSLGGTGGEKLFF. CDR3 coding DNA: TGTGCCAGCAGCTTAGGAGGGACAGGGGGCGAAAAACTGTTTTTT. This sequence joins TRBV7-9 and TRBJ1-4; 12 bases fit TRBD1. Trimming removed 1 base from V and 8 bases from J; junction bases left unmatched: 2. The CDR3 consists of 15 residues. Per the germline V gene, CDR1 is SEHNR and CDR2 is FQNEAQ (reference sequence).

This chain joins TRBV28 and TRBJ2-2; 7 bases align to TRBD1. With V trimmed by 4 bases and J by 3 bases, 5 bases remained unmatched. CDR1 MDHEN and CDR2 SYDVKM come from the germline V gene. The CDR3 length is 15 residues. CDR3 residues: CASSSTGEYTGELFF. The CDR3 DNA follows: TGTGCCAGCAGTTCCACAGGGGAATACACCGGGGAGCTGTTTTTT.

The CDR3 loop is CASKKTRDRVSEQYF. CDR3 nucleotide sequence: TGTGCCAGCAAGAAAACTCGGGACAGGGTTTCTGAGCAGTACTTC. V is TRBV6-5 and J is TRBJ2-7; TRBD1 aligns across 9 bases. There are 15 residues in the CDR3. Trimming cost V 7 bases and J 7 bases; bases outside gene matches: 14. The V gene's germline CDR1 is MNHEY and CDR2 SVGAGI.

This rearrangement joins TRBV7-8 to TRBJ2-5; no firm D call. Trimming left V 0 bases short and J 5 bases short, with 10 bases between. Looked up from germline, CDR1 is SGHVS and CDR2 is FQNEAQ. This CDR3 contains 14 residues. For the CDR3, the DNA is TGTGCCAGCAGCTTAGCAGTTATCGGGGAGACCCAGTACTTC. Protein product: CASSLAVIGETQYF.

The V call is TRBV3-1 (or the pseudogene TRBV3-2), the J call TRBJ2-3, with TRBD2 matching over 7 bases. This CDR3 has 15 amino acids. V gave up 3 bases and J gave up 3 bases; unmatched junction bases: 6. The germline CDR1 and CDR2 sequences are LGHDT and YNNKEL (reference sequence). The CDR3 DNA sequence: TGTGCCAGCAGCCAGGGGACTATTGGGACAGATACGCAGTATTTT. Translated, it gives CASSQGTIGTDTQYF.

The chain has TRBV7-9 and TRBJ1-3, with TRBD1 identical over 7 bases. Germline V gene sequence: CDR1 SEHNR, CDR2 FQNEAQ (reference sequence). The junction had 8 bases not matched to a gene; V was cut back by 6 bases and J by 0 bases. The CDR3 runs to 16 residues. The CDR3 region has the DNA TGTGCCAGCAGAGGACAGGAGTACAGCTCTGGAAACACCATATATTTT. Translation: CASRGQEYSSGNTIYF.